The 28 T cell receptor beta chains given below trace back to one sample, sequenced in a study of PD-L1 blockade in urothelial cancer. The method was immunoSEQ multiplex PCR; TCRdb's version includes in-frame clones alone and lacks a portion of them. The table lists approximately 110,000 clones, 70% to 90% of them singletons. The sequencing used PBMCs, collected around atezolizumab (anti-PD-L1) treatment. Every receptor here comes from a man aged 50-59 years with urothelial cancer.

The chain combines TRBV4-2 with TRBJ2-3; the match to TRBD1 covers 10 bases. Germline assignment: CDR1 LGHNA and CDR2 YNFKEQ. Trimming cost V 2 bases and J 2 bases; bases outside gene matches: 7. CDR3 length: 17 amino acids. The CDR3 loop reads CASSQKPGQGITDTQYF. CDR3 coding DNA: TGTGCCAGCAGCCAAAAACCGGGACAGGGGATCACAGATACGCAGTATTTT.

Notes on this clone: An end of the junction differs from the germline gene, which may be a read error. The J gene is TRBJ2-1, the V gene TRBV7-7, with D unclear. This CDR3 region has 17 residues. The germline V gene encodes CDR1 SSHAT and CDR2 FNYEAQ (reference sequence). The CDR3 protein is CASSAAVTHFETNEQFF. CDR3 nucleotide sequence: TGTGCTAGCAGCGCCGCCGTAACTCACTTCGAAACTAATGAGCAGTTCTTC.

J is TRBJ1-2 and V is TRBV27; TRBD1 matches at 9 bases. Germline V gives CDR1 MNHEY, CDR2 SMNVEV (reference sequence). The J segment lost 5 bases and the V segment lost 5 bases, leaving 12 bases of the junction unmatched. This CDR3 is 16 amino acids long. CDR3 protein: CASSPVQGANRYGYTF. The CDR3, as DNA: TGTGCCAGCAGTCCAGTACAGGGGGCTAATAGGTATGGCTACACCTTC.

This rearrangement joins TRBV9 to TRBJ2-2; D may be TRBD2 (6 bases). The germline V and J ends were trimmed by 2 bases and 0 bases, with 8 bases remaining between them. This CDR3 region has 15 residues. Germline lookup yields CDR1 SGDLS and CDR2 YYNGEE. CDR3 sequence: CASSVGGANTGELFF. The DNA for the CDR3 is TGTGCCAGCAGCGTTGGCGGGGCGAACACCGGGGAGCTGTTTTTT.

This chain joins TRBV6-5 and TRBJ2-5; TRBD2 is a possible D gene (5 bases). This CDR3 contains 12 residues. Germline V lookup: CDR1 MNHEY, CDR2 SVGAGI. Trimming cost V 5 bases and J 5 bases, with 9 bases left between them. The CDR3: CASSRGWETQYF. CDR3 DNA sequence: TGTGCCAGCAGTCGGGGATGGGAGACCCAGTACTTC.

CDR3: CASSEANTGGYGYTF. CDR3 nucleotides: TGTGCCAGCAGTGAAGCGAACACGGGAGGGTACGGCTACACCTTC. The chain has TRBV2 and TRBJ1-2, with D uncertain. This CDR3 contains 15 residues. The germline V gene encodes CDR1 SNHLY and CDR2 FYNNEI. Trimming cost V 0 bases and J 8 bases, with 16 bases left between them. Full variable domain (missing parts from reference TRBV2 and TRBJ1-2): EPEVTQTPSHQVTQMGQEVILRCVPISNHLYFYWYRQILGQKVEFLVSFYNNEISEKSEIFDDQFSVERPDGSNFTLKIRSTKLEDSAMYFCASSEANTGGYGYTFGSGTRLTVV.

V and J are TRBV7-9 and TRBJ1-1; 8 bases are a match to TRBD1. In germline, CDR1 is SEHNR, CDR2 FQNEAQ (reference sequence). The J segment lost 10 bases and the V segment lost 3 bases, leaving 4 bases of the junction unmatched. CDR3 size: 12 residues. The CDR3 region is CASSFWTGPAFF. CDR3 nucleotides: TGTGCCAGCAGCTTTTGGACAGGGCCAGCTTTCTTT.

The chain employs TRBV11-3 and TRBJ2-5, with a possible D match to TRBD2 (6 bases). V lost 0 bases and J lost 2, with 10 bases in between. The germline V gene has CDR1 SGHNT and CDR2 YENEEA. CDR3 length: 15 residues. Here the CDR3 reads CASSLESGPQETQYF. The CDR3 DNA reads as TGTGCCAGCAGCTTAGAGAGCGGGCCGCAAGAGACCCAGTACTTC.

The gene calls are TRBV19 and TRBJ1-1; TRBD1 matches at 10 bases. Losses at the gene ends were 6 bases for V and 1 base for J; bases not matched to a gene: 5. Germline CDR1 is LNHDA and CDR2 is SQIVND (reference sequence). The CDR3 contains 15 residues. The CDR3 DNA sequence: TGTGCCAGTAGCAACCGGGACAGGGGGAACACTGAAGCTTTCTTT. Residues: CASSNRDRGNTEAFF.

This chain joins TRBV6-1 and TRBJ2-1; possibly TRBD2 for D (7 bases). Germline V CDR1 and CDR2: MNHNS, SASEGT. V dropped 8 bases and J dropped 8 bases, with 22 bases sitting between them. CDR3 size: 15 residues. CDR3 DNA: TGTGCCAGCGGGGGGGGCGTAACCTACTCCGATGAGCAGTTCTTC. Its translation: CASGGGVTYSDEQFF.

This chain joins TRBV6-6 and TRBJ2-1; the D gene is possibly TRBD1 (6 bases). The CDR3 covers 14 residues. CDR1 is MNHNY, CDR2 SVGAGI, per germline (reference sequence). V shed 2 bases and J shed 4 bases, with 9 bases lying between them. The CDR3 DNA sequence: TGTGCCAGCAGTTACGGCAGGGGTTACAATGAGCAGTTCTTC. Translation gives CASSYGRGYNEQFF.

V and J are TRBV14 and TRBJ1-5; 7 bases map to TRBD1. Trimming cost V 1 base and J 2 bases; bases outside gene matches: 2. The length of the CDR3 is 15 residues. CDR1 is SGHDN and CDR2 is FVKESK in the germline V gene. The CDR3 nucleotides read TGTGCCAGCAGCCAAGGACAGGGCGGCAATCAGCCCCAGCATTTT. Amino acid sequence: CASSQGQGGNQPQHF.

V and J are TRBV19 and TRBJ1-5, with D possibly being TRBD1 (5 bases). Germline V gene sequence: CDR1 LNHDA, CDR2 SQIVND (reference sequence). Trimming took 7 bases from V and 4 from J, leaving 17 bases between them. This CDR3 region has 15 residues. CDR3 DNA: TGTGCCAGTACCCCAGAGCGACGGGGGAATCAGCCCCAGCATTTT. Amino acid sequence: CASTPERRGNQPQHF.

The chain carries TRBV5-4 and TRBJ1-1; the match to TRBD1 covers 8 bases. The CDR3 runs to 13 residues. V was clipped by 4 bases and J by 5 bases; unmatched bases: 4. Looked up from germline, CDR1 is SGHNT and CDR2 is YYREEE (reference sequence). The CDR3: CASSMTGVTEAFF. The CDR3 DNA is TGTGCCAGCAGCATGACAGGGGTGACTGAAGCTTTCTTT.

The rearrangement links TRBV6-1 to TRBJ1-5, with no clear D. V shed 1 base and J shed 0 bases, with 16 bases lying between them. CDR3 length: 18 amino acids. From germline, CDR1 is MNHNS and CDR2 SASEGT. The CDR3 is CASSEGKTRSYSNQPQHF. For the CDR3, the DNA is TGTGCCAGCAGTGAAGGGAAAACACGGAGCTATAGCAATCAGCCCCAGCATTTT.

The rearrangement joins TRBV5-1 to TRBJ2-1; 13 bases are shared with TRBD2. V lost 4 bases, J lost 0 bases, and 13 bases stayed unmatched. CDR1 is SGHRS and CDR2 is YFSETQ in the germline V gene. The CDR3 has 20 residues. The CDR3 is CASSVVPVGLAGSSYNEQFF. The CDR3 DNA reads as TGCGCCAGCAGCGTCGTACCCGTGGGACTAGCGGGGAGCTCCTACAATGAGCAGTTCTTC.

V is TRBV18 and J is TRBJ2-5; maybe TRBD1 (6 bases). Germline V gives CDR1 KGHSH, CDR2 LQKENI. There are 16 residues in the CDR3. Trimming took off 1 base at V and 1 base at J, with 13 bases between the two ends. The CDR3 protein is CASSPLFGRGQETQYF. The CDR3 DNA follows: TGTGCCAGCTCACCACTTTTCGGCAGGGGCCAAGAGACCCAGTACTTC.

The chain employs TRBV4-2 and TRBJ1-3; possible D gene TRBD1, 6 bases. Trimming left V 0 bases short and J 0 bases short, with 12 bases between. This CDR3 is built from 17 residues. CDR1 is LGHNA, CDR2 YNFKEQ, per germline. CDR3 sequence reads: CASSQDRGMLSGNTIYF. The CDR3, as DNA: TGTGCCAGCAGCCAAGATAGGGGGATGCTCTCTGGAAACACCATATATTTT.

The chain recombines TRBV30 with TRBJ2-2, with 8 bases lining up with TRBD1. Germline CDR1 and CDR2: GTSNPN and SVGIG (reference sequence). Trimming removed 0 bases from V and 4 bases from J; junction bases left unmatched: 1. The CDR3 has 14 amino acids. The DNA for the CDR3 is TGTGCCTGGAGTGTAGGGACAGGCACCGGGGAGCTGTTTTTT. As protein: CAWSVGTGTGELFF.

V and J are TRBV25-1 and TRBJ1-1, with 8 nucleotides matching TRBD1. Unmatched junction bases numbered 8, after V lost 6 bases and J lost 11 bases. This CDR3 is built from 12 residues. The germline gives CDR1 MGHDK, CDR2 SYGVNS. The chain's CDR3 is CASRRQGIRAFF. CDR3 nucleotides: TGTGCCAGCAGGCGACAGGGGATCCGGGCTTTCTTT.

This clone appeared a few times. The rearrangement uses TRBV6-5 and TRBJ1-5; possibly TRBD1 for D (6 bases). Germline loops: CDR1 MNHEY, CDR2 SVGAGI. This CDR3 region has 15 residues. V was clipped by 7 bases and J by 1 base, with 14 bases between them. For the CDR3, the DNA is TGTGCCAGCAAACCGGGACACGGGAGCAATCAGCCCCAGCATTTT. This codes for CASKPGHGSNQPQHF.

The chain recombines TRBV9 with TRBJ1-3; D is perhaps TRBD1 (6 bases). Trimming shortened V by 4 bases and J by 0 bases, and 17 bases separated the two germline ends. The CDR3 loop spans 17 amino acids. CDR1 and CDR2 from the germline V gene are SGDLS and YYNGEE. CDR3 loop: CASSPLKQGGSGNTIYF. The DNA of the CDR3 is TGTGCCAGCAGCCCTCTAAAACAGGGCGGCTCTGGAAACACCATATATTTT.

This chain joins TRBV9 and TRBJ2-7, with 7 bases aligning to TRBD2. Trimming took 0 bases from V and 3 from J; bases not matched to a gene: 6. Germline V CDR1 and CDR2: SGDLS, YYNGEE. The CDR3 has 15 amino acids. In nucleotides, the CDR3 is TGTGCCAGCAGCGTAGGGCCGGGACTACACTACGAGCAGTACTTC. Translating it yields CASSVGPGLHYEQYF.

CDR3 in amino acids: CASSTGTGDGEQFF. The CDR3 DNA sequence: TGTGCCAGCAGTACCGGGACTGGGGATGGTGAGCAGTTCTTC. This chain connects TRBV6-5 to TRBJ2-1, with D maybe TRBD2 (6 bases). Per the germline V gene, CDR1 is MNHEY and CDR2 is SVGAGI. The CDR3 extends over 14 amino acids. Trimming pared 5 bases from V and 9 bases from J, leaving 17 bases between.

The chain has TRBV5-1 and TRBJ2-1, with D perhaps TRBD2 (6 bases). This CDR3 spans 15 amino acids. V was shortened by 4 bases and J by 4 bases, with 15 bases between the two germline ends. The germline V gene has CDR1 SGHRS and CDR2 YFSETQ. Written as DNA, the CDR3 is TGCGCCAGCAGCAGAGGTGGCGGGATGTACAATGAGCAGTTCTTC. It specifies CASSRGGGMYNEQFF.

The chain uses TRBV6-1 and TRBJ2-3; 8 nucleotides line up with TRBD2. The J segment lost 6 bases and the V segment lost 4 bases, leaving 9 bases of the junction unmatched. Germline V gene data show CDR1 as MNHNS and CDR2 as SASEGT. The CDR3 loop spans 15 amino acids. The chain's CDR3 is CASSVGAGVIDTQYF. The CDR3, as DNA: TGTGCCAGCAGTGTAGGAGCGGGAGTCATTGATACGCAGTATTTT.

The chain recombines TRBV4-2 with TRBJ1-5, with a possible D match to TRBD1 (5 bases). Germline CDR1 reads LGHNA; CDR2 reads YNFKEQ. The V end was cut by 0 bases, the J end by 4 bases, with 13 bases between. CDR3 length equals 16 residues. The CDR3 spells CASSQEGGGGNQPQHF. The CDR3 coding sequence is TGTGCCAGCAGCCAAGAGGGCGGGGGGGGTAATCAGCCCCAGCATTTT.

V and J are TRBV28 and TRBJ2-7; 7 bases match TRBD1. After removal of 5 bases from V and 4 bases from J, the junction contained 8 bases not matched to a gene. The CDR3 contains 14 residues. Germline V CDR1 and CDR2: MDHEN, SYDVKM. Here the CDR3 DNA reads TGTGCCAGCAGTGAGGGACAGAGATCTTACGAGCAGTACTTC. Translated: CASSEGQRSYEQYF.